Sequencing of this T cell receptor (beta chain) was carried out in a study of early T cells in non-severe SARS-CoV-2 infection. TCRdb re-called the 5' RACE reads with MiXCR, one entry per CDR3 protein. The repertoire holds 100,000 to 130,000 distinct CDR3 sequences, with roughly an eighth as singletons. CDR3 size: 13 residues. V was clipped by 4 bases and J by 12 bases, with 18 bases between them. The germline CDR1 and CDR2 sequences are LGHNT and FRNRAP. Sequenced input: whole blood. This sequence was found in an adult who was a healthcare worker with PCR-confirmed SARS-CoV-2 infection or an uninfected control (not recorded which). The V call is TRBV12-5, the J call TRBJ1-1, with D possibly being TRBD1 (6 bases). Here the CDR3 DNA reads TGTGCTAGTGGTTCGTTTGGTGGCAGGGACACTTTCTTT. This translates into CASGSFGGRDTFF.